One and the same sample provided the 23 T cell receptor beta chains below, sequenced in a study of T cell responses to AZD1222 COVID-19 vaccine. Method: immunoSEQ multiplex PCR; TCRdb's copy keeps in-frame clones and lacks some. The repertoire consists of some 150,000 clones, with 90% occurring once and the leading ten covering 1.5% to 2%. This specimen consisted of peripheral blood, obtained on day 0 of AZD1222 vaccination. The receptor source for this set is an adult in good health.

J is TRBJ2-1 and V is TRBV10-3, with no clear D. Germline assignment: CDR1 ENHRY and CDR2 SYGVKD. Trimming removed 2 bases from V and 7 bases from J, with 6 bases in between. CDR3 size: 12 residues. In nucleotides, the CDR3 is TGTGCCATCAGTGAGCGGCCAAATGAGCAGTTCTTC. Its protein is CAISERPNEQFF.

The chain carries TRBV2 and TRBJ1-5; 8 nucleotides align to TRBD1. Germline CDR1 is SNHLY and CDR2 is FYNNEI. V lost 8 bases and J lost 1; bases outside the gene matches: 16. The CDR3 totals 18 residues. CDR3 amino acids: CASSITIQGARSNQPQHF. The CDR3 DNA follows: TGTGCCAGCTCAATCACGATCCAGGGGGCGCGAAGCAATCAGCCCCAGCATTTT.

For the CDR3, the DNA is TGTGCCAGCAGCTTGGGGACAGTCAATTCACCCCTCCACTTT. Protein sequence: CASSLGTVNSPLHF. The rearrangement links TRBV5-4 to TRBJ1-6; D might be TRBD1 (6 bases). V lost 0 bases, J lost 7 bases, and 8 bases lay in between. The CDR3 sequence is 14 residues long. CDR1 is SGHNT, CDR2 YYREEE, per germline (reference sequence).

The V call is TRBV19, the J call TRBJ2-1; 7 bases align to TRBD2. V lost 1 base and J lost 5; bases outside the gene matches: 8. The CDR3 contains 16 residues. Germline assignment: CDR1 LNHDA and CDR2 SQIVND (reference sequence). CDR3 residues: CASSIAEGGLDNEQFF. In DNA form, the CDR3 reads TGTGCCAGTAGTATAGCTGAGGGAGGGCTCGACAATGAGCAGTTCTTC.

The rearrangement links TRBV6-2 or TRBV6-3 to TRBJ2-7; 13 bases map to TRBD2. Germline V CDR1 and CDR2: MNHEY, SVGEGT. After removal of 2 bases from V and 0 bases from J, the junction contained 4 bases not matched to a gene. CDR3 length: 17 residues. CDR3 DNA sequence: TGTGCCAGCAGTTACCTAGGGACTAGCGGGAACTCCTACGAGCAGTACTTC. Translating gives CASSYLGTSGNSYEQYF.

The chain links TRBV19 to TRBJ1-2; no clear D gene. The CDR3 runs 12 residues. V lost 4 bases to trimming and J lost 4 bases, with 7 bases between them. The germline V gene has CDR1 LNHDA and CDR2 SQIVND (reference sequence). The CDR3 loop is CASSNNFYGYTF. CDR3 DNA: TGTGCCAGTAGTAACAACTTCTATGGCTACACCTTC. The variable domain in full, completed from reference TRBV19 and TRBJ1-2, reads DGGITQSPKYLFRKEGQNVTLSCEQNLNHDAMYWYRQDPGQGLRLIYYSQIVNDFQKGDIAEGYSVSREKKESFPLTVTSAQKNPTAFYLCASSNNFYGYTFGSGTRLTVV.

The chain employs TRBV4-1 and TRBJ1-4; D is uncertain. The V end was cut by 2 bases, the J end by 5 bases, with 12 bases between. The germline CDR1 and CDR2 sequences are MGHRA and YSYEKL. The CDR3 covers 15 residues. The CDR3 loop is CASSQIATPNEKLFF. Written as DNA, the CDR3 is TGCGCCAGCAGCCAAATAGCTACGCCCAATGAAAAACTGTTTTTT.

The V and J genes are TRBV19 and TRBJ2-7; D is undetermined. Trimming shortened V by 1 base and J by 0 bases, and 7 bases separated the two germline ends. Germline CDR1 and CDR2: LNHDA and SQIVND (reference sequence). The CDR3 runs 14 residues. The chain's CDR3 is CASSIASSSYEQYF. Written as DNA, the CDR3 is TGTGCCAGTAGTATAGCCAGTTCCTCCTACGAGCAGTACTTC.

The rearrangement uses TRBV7-9 and TRBJ2-1; TRBD1 matches 7 bases. This CDR3 is 19 amino acids long. V shed 4 bases, J shed 0 bases, and the junction held 15 bases outside the gene matches. Germline loops: CDR1 SEHNR, CDR2 FQNEAQ (reference sequence). The CDR3 DNA reads TGTGCCAGCAGCTCTAAGGCCAGGGGACAGCTCAGCTCCTACAATGAGCAGTTCTTC. Translated, it gives CASSSKARGQLSSYNEQFF.

This chain links TRBV20-1 with TRBJ2-1; 8 positions agree with TRBD2. This CDR3 is 11 amino acids long. With V trimmed by 3 bases and J by 12 bases, 4 bases remained unmatched. Germline CDR1 reads DFQATT; CDR2 reads SNEGSKA (reference sequence). CDR3 coding DNA: TGCAGTGCTAGTAGCCGGGAGGGGCAGTTCTTC. Its protein product is CSASSREGQFF.

The chain links TRBV4-3 to TRBJ2-7; D is ambiguous. Germline V gene sequence: CDR1 LGHNA, CDR2 YSLEER. This CDR3 is 15 amino acids long. V was shortened by 2 bases and J by 6 bases, with 17 bases between the two germline ends. The CDR3, as DNA: TGCGCCAGCAGCCAATCGGCCCGAGGCTCTTTCGAGCAGTACTTC. Amino acid sequence: CASSQSARGSFEQYF.

This chain connects TRBV4-3 to TRBJ2-5; TRBD2 agrees at 8 bases. The germline gives CDR1 LGHNA, CDR2 YSLEER. With V trimmed by 1 base and J by 5 bases, 6 bases remained unmatched. The CDR3 spans 15 residues. CDR3 loop: CASSQAAGEGETQYF. The CDR3 coding sequence is TGCGCCAGCAGCCAAGCAGCGGGAGAAGGGGAGACCCAGTACTTC.

A single count supports this clone. This chain links TRBV4-1 with TRBJ1-1; D ambiguous. Germline CDR1 and CDR2: MGHRA and YSYEKL. V gave up 1 base and J gave up 8 bases, with 11 bases separating them. This CDR3 is 13 amino acids long. Here the CDR3 DNA reads TGCGCCAGCAGCCAAGTGTTGGGTATGGAAGCTTTCTTT. Amino acids: CASSQVLGMEAFF.

The chain joins TRBV7-6 to TRBJ2-1; D may be TRBD1 (5 bases). V lost 0 bases and J lost 8, with 14 bases in between. The V gene's germline CDR1 is SGHVS and CDR2 FNYEAQ. CDR3 size: 15 residues. The CDR3 DNA sequence: TGTGCCAGCAGCTTAGCGCCCCAGGGTTCGTATGAGCAGTTCTTC. This sequence encodes CASSLAPQGSYEQFF.

The chain combines TRBV11-2 with TRBJ2-5; 12 bases are shared with TRBD2. J lost 4 bases, V lost 5 bases, and 5 bases had no gene match. Germline V CDR1 and CDR2: SGHAT, FQNNGV. The CDR3 covers 15 residues. CDR3: CASSRGLAGGETQYF. DNA of the CDR3: TGTGCCAGCAGCCGGGGACTAGCGGGCGGAGAGACCCAGTACTTC.

The chain carries TRBV6-2 or TRBV6-3 and TRBJ1-2, with 11 bases fitting TRBD1. V was clipped by 4 bases and J by 4 bases; unmatched bases: 11. CDR3 length: 17 amino acids. Germline V gene sequence: CDR1 MNHEY, CDR2 SVGEGT. CDR3 bases: TGTGCCAGCAGTTTTGGTCGGGACAGGGGGAAACCCTATGGCTACACCTTC. It translates to CASSFGRDRGKPYGYTF.

The J gene is TRBJ2-1, the V gene TRBV6-2 or TRBV6-3; 8 bases align to TRBD1. Germline V gene sequence: CDR1 MNHEY, CDR2 SVGEGT. The CDR3 extends over 13 amino acids. Trimming took 6 bases from V and 4 from J; bases not matched to a gene: 2. The CDR3 sequence is CASRYRGYNEQFF. The CDR3 nucleotides read TGTGCCAGCAGATACAGGGGGTACAATGAGCAGTTCTTC.

The chain carries TRBV24-1 and TRBJ2-2; no firm D call. V was trimmed by 3 bases and J by 3 bases, leaving 7 bases between them. CDR3 length: 14 amino acids. Germline values: CDR1 KGHDR, CDR2 SFDVKD. CDR3 amino acids: CATSDPNYTGELFF. CDR3 DNA sequence: TGTGCCACCAGTGATCCAAATTACACCGGGGAGCTGTTTTTT.

The V call is TRBV24-1, the J call TRBJ2-5, with 10 bases aligning to TRBD1. The CDR3 consists of 17 residues. Germline V lookup: CDR1 KGHDR, CDR2 SFDVKD. The V segment lost 4 bases and the J segment 5 bases; nucleotides outside the gene matches: 12. The CDR3 loop is CATSEWTGTGDRETQYF. The CDR3 nucleotides are TGTGCCACCAGTGAGTGGACCGGGACAGGGGATCGGGAGACCCAGTACTTC.

The chain links TRBV6-5 to TRBJ2-5, with 9 positions matching TRBD2. In germline, CDR1 is MNHEY, CDR2 SVGAGI. J gave up 4 bases and V 6 bases, and 6 bases lay outside the gene matches. The CDR3 spans 14 residues. DNA for the CDR3: TGTGCCAGCAGCACCGGGACTAGCCGAGAGACCCAGTACTTC. As protein: CASSTGTSRETQYF.

The CDR3 DNA is TGCGCCAGCAGCCAAGGGTACGGCGGGAGGGCCATCAGGGAGCTGTTTTTT. Translation: CASSQGYGGRAIRELFF. The rearrangement uses TRBV4-3 and TRBJ2-2, with TRBD2 matching over 9 bases. The germline V gene encodes CDR1 LGHNA and CDR2 YSLEER. The CDR3 totals 17 residues. V was pared by 1 base and J by 9 bases, with 12 bases of the junction left unmatched.

The chain uses TRBV20-1 and TRBJ2-5; no reliable D call. This CDR3 has 11 residues. V was trimmed by 6 bases and J by 5 bases, leaving 10 bases between them. Germline CDR1 and CDR2: DFQATT and SNEGSKA (reference sequence). CDR3 residues: CSAEMGETQYF. In nucleotides, the CDR3 is TGCAGTGCCGAGATGGGGGAGACCCAGTACTTC.

V gene TRBV10-3 combines with J gene TRBJ2-3, with TRBD1 matching 9 bases. Germline V gene lookup returns CDR1 ENHRY and CDR2 SYGVKD. This CDR3 comprises 17 residues. The ends lost 2 bases at V and 4 bases at J; junction bases unmatched: 10. Here the CDR3 reads CAISEPRSGQGSDTQYF. For the CDR3, the DNA is TGTGCCATCAGTGAGCCAAGATCCGGACAGGGGTCAGATACGCAGTATTTT.